This paragraph covers one TCR beta chain sequence. No antigen is known for it. Produced via immunoSEQ multiplex PCR; TCRdb's table is partial and in-frame only. The data contain hundreds of thousands of clones, roughly 79% of them singletons. This sample stems from a study of cytotoxic CD8 clonotypes in ibrutinib-treated CLL. Whole-study findings and limits: Treatment saw public clonotypes, which were uncommon, either contract or stay stable. The study sampled sustained-remission and progressing patients at different times.

The specimen was PBMCs, collected after 12 months of ibrutinib treatment. This TCR derives from a human donor with chronic lymphocytic leukemia.

The CDR3 loop is CASSLDGTGYNSPLHF. CDR3 DNA sequence: TGTGCCAGCAGCTTAGATGGGACAGGGTATAATTCACCCCTCCACTTT. The V call is TRBV11-2, the J call TRBJ1-6; 9 nucleotides agree with TRBD1. The CDR3 is 16 amino acids. The trim removed 0 bases at V and 4 bases at J, leaving 1 base unmatched. Germline V lookup: CDR1 SGHAT, CDR2 FQNNGV.